The 27 T cell receptor beta chains listed next were all sequenced from one sample in a study of technical replicates of blood from a few donors. Libraries were prepared by immunoSEQ multiplex PCR; TCRdb keeps only in-frame clonotypes and omits some of them. The profile shows just over 55,000 clones, about 93% of them singletons. Material for sequencing was PBMCs. These receptors were collected from a human donor in good health. Some clones in this sample may be carry-over from other donors' samples.

The V call is TRBV4-3, the J call TRBJ2-5; D unclear. Germline assignment: CDR1 LGHNA and CDR2 YSLEER. V dropped 0 bases and J dropped 4 bases, with 6 bases sitting between them. The CDR3 extends over 13 amino acids. CDR3 amino acids: CASSQDLSETQYF. The CDR3 region has the DNA TGCGCCAGCAGCCAAGATCTCTCAGAGACCCAGTACTTC.

This rearrangement joins TRBV19 to TRBJ2-7; TRBD1 agrees at 7 bases. J gave up 2 bases and V 1 base, and 5 bases lay outside the gene matches. Germline V gene data show CDR1 as LNHDA and CDR2 as SQIVND (reference sequence). The CDR3 contains 15 residues. The CDR3 region is CASSIVGTVAYEQYF. CDR3 nucleotide sequence: TGTGCCAGTAGTATAGTCGGGACAGTAGCCTACGAGCAGTACTTC.

The V call is TRBV5-1, the J call TRBJ1-6, with D unclear. This CDR3 region has 16 residues. The germline gives CDR1 SGHRS, CDR2 YFSETQ. Trimming pared 1 base from V and 4 bases from J, leaving 12 bases between. CDR3 coding DNA: TGCGCCAGCAGCTTGAGTACAGATCTTTATAATTCACCCCTCCACTTT. It codes for CASSLSTDLYNSPLHF.

This rearrangement joins TRBV5-1 to TRBJ1-1, with D perhaps TRBD1 (5 bases). The CDR3 covers 15 residues. CDR1 SGHRS and CDR2 YFSETQ come from the germline V gene. Trimming cost V 4 bases and J 4 bases, with 17 bases left between them. The chain's CDR3 is CASSQEFQGGTEAFF. The CDR3 DNA reads as TGCGCCAGCAGCCAAGAATTTCAGGGAGGCACTGAAGCTTTCTTT.

The chain uses TRBV7-6 and TRBJ2-2; D possibly corresponds to TRBD2 (6 bases). Germline V gives CDR1 SGHVS, CDR2 FNYEAQ. The CDR3 extends over 14 amino acids. Trimming removed 1 base at V and 7 bases at J, with 10 bases between. CDR3 amino acids: CASSLEVSGGELFF. The DNA of the CDR3 is TGTGCCAGCAGCTTAGAGGTTAGCGGCGGGGAGCTGTTTTTT.

The chain is built from TRBV7-9 and TRBJ1-1, with a possible D match to TRBD1 (5 bases). V was trimmed by 6 bases and J by 4 bases, leaving 9 bases between them. This CDR3 has 12 residues. Per the germline V gene, CDR1 is SEHNR and CDR2 is FQNEAQ (reference sequence). CDR3 sequence: CASRSQGTEAFF. As DNA, the CDR3 is TGTGCCAGCAGATCCCAGGGCACTGAAGCTTTCTTT.

The gene calls are TRBV5-1 and TRBJ2-3; 9 bases fit TRBD2. Germline CDR1 is SGHRS and CDR2 is YFSETQ. The CDR3 covers 15 residues. The ends lost 4 bases at V and 2 bases at J; junction bases unmatched: 5. CDR3 sequence reads: CASSPERGDTDTQYF. In DNA, the CDR3 is TGCGCCAGCAGCCCAGAGCGGGGGGACACAGATACGCAGTATTTT.

The gene calls are TRBV29-1 and TRBJ1-1, with 7 bases that match TRBD1. J gave up 1 base and V 7 bases, and 3 bases lay outside the gene matches. Germline-derived CDR1 and CDR2 are SQVTM and ANQGSEA. The length of the CDR3 is 12 residues. The DNA of the CDR3 is TGCAGCGCCCGGACAGGGAACACTGAAGCTTTCTTT. It yields the protein CSARTGNTEAFF.

The V call is TRBV7-6, the J call TRBJ1-4; D ambiguous. The length of the CDR3 is 15 residues. Trimming removed 1 base from V and 0 bases from J, with 6 bases in between. Germline assignment: CDR1 SGHVS and CDR2 FNYEAQ. This chain's CDR3 is CASSLGVATNEKLFF. The CDR3 DNA is TGTGCCAGCAGCTTAGGCGTTGCAACTAATGAAAAACTGTTTTTT.

The V and J genes are TRBV5-6 and TRBJ2-1, with 10 positions matching TRBD2. CDR1 is SGHDT, CDR2 YYEEEE, per germline. The ends lost 4 bases at V and 6 bases at J; junction bases unmatched: 1. CDR3 length: 13 residues. The CDR3 is CASSRTSGNEQFF. In nucleotides, the CDR3 is TGTGCCAGCAGCCGGACTAGCGGCAATGAGCAGTTCTTC.

The chain employs TRBV11-3 and TRBJ2-2, with 7 bases lining up with TRBD1. CDR1 and CDR2 from the germline V gene are SGHNT and YENEEA. This CDR3 has 15 residues. The V segment lost 5 bases and the J segment 3 bases; nucleotides outside the gene matches: 6. The CDR3 is CASSHRDRDTGELFF. The CDR3 bases are TGTGCCAGCAGCCATCGGGACAGAGACACCGGGGAGCTGTTTTTT. The full variable domain, completed using reference TRBV11-3 and TRBJ2-2, is EAGVVQSPRYKIIEKKQPVAFWCNPISGHNTLYWYLQNLGQGPELLIRYENEEAVDDSQLPKDRFSAERLKGVDSTLKIQPAELGDSAVYLCASSHRDRDTGELFFGEGSRLTVL.

The chain couples TRBV30 to TRBJ2-5, with a weak D call TRBD2 (5 bases). With 2 bases removed from V and 0 bases from J, the gap between germline ends came to 7 bases. The V gene's germline CDR1 is GTSNPN and CDR2 SVGIG (reference sequence). This CDR3 comprises 13 residues. CDR3 residues: CAWSSGYQETQYF. DNA for the CDR3: TGTGCCTGGAGTTCGGGGTACCAAGAGACCCAGTACTTC.

The V call is TRBV5-6, the J call TRBJ1-1; 10 positions match TRBD1. Per germline, CDR1 SGHDT and CDR2 YYEEEE. V shed 0 bases, J shed 1 base, and the junction held 3 bases outside the gene matches. The CDR3 loop spans 16 amino acids. CDR3 protein: CASSLGTGGRNTEAFF. Here the CDR3 DNA reads TGTGCCAGCAGCTTGGGGACAGGGGGACGGAACACTGAAGCTTTCTTT.

The chain couples TRBV23-1 to TRBJ1-2; D not certain. TRBV23-1 is an ORF, and what it does is uncertain. The CDR3 runs to 15 residues. The V end lost 8 bases, the J end lost 3 bases, and 19 bases lay between the germline ends. The DNA of the CDR3 is TGCGCCAGCCCCCCTTGCGGTTTCCGCGACTATGGCTACACCTTC. Protein: CASPPCGFRDYGYTF.

This chain links TRBV6-1 with TRBJ2-3; 7 positions match TRBD2. CDR3 length equals 14 residues. Germline V CDR1 and CDR2: MNHNS, SASEGT. J was trimmed by 3 bases and V by 6 bases; bases with no gene match: 6. Here the CDR3 DNA reads TGTGCCAGCAGATTAGGAGCGGGAACAGATACGCAGTATTTT. The encoded protein is CASRLGAGTDTQYF.

The rearrangement uses TRBV2 and TRBJ1-1, with 7 bases fitting TRBD1. CDR1 is SNHLY and CDR2 is FYNNEI in the germline V gene. Trimming removed 7 bases from V and 1 base from J; junction bases left unmatched: 3. The CDR3 is made up of 13 amino acids. The CDR3 DNA is TGTGCCAGCATCAGGGGGAGGAACACTGAAGCTTTCTTT. It encodes CASIRGRNTEAFF.

The rearrangement uses TRBV6-6 and TRBJ1-2, with D possibly being TRBD1 (5 bases). Germline CDR1 is MNHNY and CDR2 is SVGAGI (reference sequence). Trimming shortened V by 8 bases and J by 2 bases, and 9 bases separated the two germline ends. This CDR3 is 12 amino acids long. In nucleotides, the CDR3 is TGTGCCAGCTCGACAGCAAACTATGGCTACACCTTC. It translates to CASSTANYGYTF.

This chain links TRBV25-1 with TRBJ2-7; 11 bases align to TRBD2. The CDR3 covers 13 residues. V was clipped by 8 bases and J by 3 bases; unmatched bases: 3. Germline V gives CDR1 MGHDK, CDR2 SYGVNS. The CDR3 protein is CASGGLADYEQYF. The CDR3 DNA is TGTGCCAGCGGGGGACTAGCGGACTACGAGCAGTACTTC.

This clone showed up just a few times. V gene TRBV7-3 combines with J gene TRBJ2-7; D not resolved. This CDR3 region has 13 residues. V was pared by 2 bases and J by 5 bases, with 10 bases between. In germline, CDR1 is SGHTA, CDR2 FQGTGA. The DNA of the CDR3 is TGTGCCAGCAGCTTACGCGTCATAGACGAGCAGTACTTC. Its protein is CASSLRVIDEQYF.

The chain links TRBV6-5 to TRBJ1-4, with 10 bases identical to TRBD1. Unmatched junction bases numbered 5, after V lost 4 bases and J lost 9 bases. This CDR3 spans 14 amino acids. Germline CDR1 is MNHEY and CDR2 is SVGAGI. The CDR3 DNA reads TGTGCCAGCAGTTGGGACAGGGGAATCAAAAAACTGTTTTTT. Amino acid sequence: CASSWDRGIKKLFF.

This clone was seen once. J is TRBJ2-5 and V is TRBV27; 10 bases agree with TRBD2. The V segment lost 4 bases and the J segment 2 bases; nucleotides outside the gene matches: 4. There are 15 residues in the CDR3. CDR1 is MNHEY, CDR2 SMNVEV, per germline (reference sequence). The CDR3: CASSWTSGGQETQYF. The CDR3, as DNA: TGTGCCAGCAGTTGGACTAGCGGAGGACAAGAGACCCAGTACTTC.

The chain is built from TRBV6-1 and TRBJ1-6; D uncertain. Trimming removed 1 base at V and 8 bases at J, with 12 bases between. The V gene's germline CDR1 is MNHNS and CDR2 SASEGT. The CDR3 contains 15 residues. The CDR3 coding sequence is TGTGCCAGCAGTGAAGTGGCCCGCAACGATTCACCCCTCCACTTT. This sequence encodes CASSEVARNDSPLHF.

This chain connects TRBV4-3 to TRBJ2-2; 11 bases align to TRBD2. CDR1 and CDR2 from the germline V gene are LGHNA and YSLEER. There are 18 residues in the CDR3. V lost 0 bases and J lost 2; bases outside the gene matches: 5. The CDR3 DNA is TGCGCCAGCAGCCAAGATGAGACTAGCGGGATCAACACCGGGGAGCTGTTTTTT. This codes for CASSQDETSGINTGELFF.

The chain couples TRBV4-3 to TRBJ2-1; D remains unclear. CDR3 length equals 13 residues. Germline CDR1 and CDR2: LGHNA and YSLEER. With 0 bases removed from V and 6 bases from J, the gap between germline ends came to 6 bases. CDR3 protein: CASSQDMRNEQFF. The CDR3 DNA sequence: TGCGCCAGCAGCCAAGATATGCGCAATGAGCAGTTCTTC.

This rearrangement joins TRBV5-1 to TRBJ2-7; D gene ambiguous. Trimming left V 1 base short and J 6 bases short, with 5 bases between. Germline assignment: CDR1 SGHRS and CDR2 YFSETQ. This CDR3 region has 11 residues. The CDR3, as DNA: TGCGCCAGCAGCTTGTCGGGCGAGCAGTACTTC. This translates into CASSLSGEQYF.

The chain has TRBV15 and TRBJ1-1; no clear D. V lost 1 base to trimming and J lost 3 bases, with 6 bases between them. The CDR3 covers 13 residues. CDR1 and CDR2 from the germline V gene are LNHNV and YYDKDF (reference sequence). CDR3 sequence: CATSRGQYTEAFF. DNA of the CDR3: TGTGCCACCAGCAGAGGCCAGTACACTGAAGCTTTCTTT.

This rearrangement joins TRBV7-6 to TRBJ2-7, with TRBD2 identical over 11 bases. V trimming: 2 bases; J trimming: 3 bases; junction bases outside the gene matches: 3. The CDR3 length is 15 residues. Germline V gene data show CDR1 as SGHVS and CDR2 as FNYEAQ. CDR3 bases: TGTGCCAGCAGCTTAACTAGCGGGAGTATCTACGAGCAGTACTTC. Protein sequence: CASSLTSGSIYEQYF. The variable domain in full, with the rest retrieved from reference TRBV7-6 and TRBJ2-7, is GAGVSQSPRYKVTKRGQDVALRCDPISGHVSLYWYRQALGQGPEFLTYFNYEAQQDKSGLPNDRFSAERPEGSISTLTIQRTEQRDSAMYRCASSLTSGSIYEQYFGPGTRLTVT.